The text below deals with one T cell receptor (beta chain). The sample holds a few counts of this clone. Its antigen is unknown. No qualities accompany the bases; no much larger clone lies one base away. This record belongs to a study of beta chain features in type 1 diabetes listed by TCRdb under 2018. With respect to the entire study: Mean age, gender distribution, total cell number and subset yield were not different between patients and healthy donors. Regulatory and stem cell-like memory subsets were isolated from only 8 patients and roughly 8 healthy donors, whereas naive and central memory subsets came from all 28 donors. In the study, recently diagnosed type 1 diabetes patients and matched healthy donors were compared on the TCRB repertoires of their sorted circulating CD4+ T cell subsets. A total of 85 million to 140 million sorted cells were examined across all samples, and a strong correlation was observed between cell number per subset and RNA yield.

What the work shows at the level of the full study, not this receptor alone: Patients with type 1 diabetes made fewer insertions and deleted more nucleotides at VDJ recombination sites, implying thymic rearrangement abnormalities. Because small numbers of individuals were included in the HLA sub-analyses, any influence of HLA type on TCRB rearrangement was left unresolved. A moderate but significant shortening of TCRB CDR3 length was observed in type 1 diabetes patients in all four CD4+ subsets. Sequencing cDNA rather than genomic DNA could over-represent highly expressing activated cells, although activation and CD3 levels did not differ between groups. The naive, central memory and regulatory TCRB repertoires appeared to resemble one another more closely among patients than among healthy donors. Shorter templates might be favored by PCR, yet because patient and control samples were amplified and corrected together, any such skew would affect both groups equally.

The germline V gene gives CDR1 as MNHEY and CDR2 as SVGAGI. Counted from cysteine to phenylalanine, this CDR3 has 15 amino acids. The kept DNA is CDR3 alone, 45 bases in frame from the first base. Trimming at the junction amounts to 7 bases on V and 1 base on J, and the germline ends lie 16 bases apart. Each donor gave one peripheral blood draw, approximately 120 mL on average, collected into heparinised tubes. Using a panel that included CD45RO, CCR7, CD25, CD127, CD95 and CD27, naive, central memory, regulatory and stem cell-like memory CD4+ T cells were sorted on a BD FACSAria II. Purity was above 95% for every sorted population. PBMCs were isolated right away by Lymphoprep density gradient centrifugation and were stained directly, without culture. So that batch effects would be minimized, each experiment stained and sorted samples in pairs, pairing one healthy donor with one patient. The entire amount of isolated RNA was reverse transcribed using the High Capacity cDNA Reverse Transcription Kit, so the sequenced TCRB transcripts were expressed ones. Deep immunoSEQ sequencing was applied to naive, central memory and regulatory T cell samples, giving an average of about 3.7 million total reads per sample. After sorted cells were lysed in RLT buffer, RNA was extracted with DNase-treated RNeasy Micro or Mini kits, with the choice depending on cell number. Each cell subset was processed on its own to prevent cross-contamination, while patient and healthy donor samples were processed together. The immunoSEQ multiplex PCR was used to amplify TCRB sequences from cDNA, generating 87-bp fragments that spanned the CDR3 region. Sequencing of the amplicons was performed on the Illumina HiSeq platform. On the study's bioinformatics: PCR bias was computationally corrected using synthetic template baselines, reads within Hamming distance 2 were collapsed, and singletons that could not be merged were discarded. Reads were aligned against IMGT to assign V, D and J genes, CDR3 length and insertions or deletions at six rearrangement sites. Clonotype counts were normalized to sorted cell number within each subset before computing true diversity and Gini coefficients with the tcR R package. The overlap coefficient, calculated on TCRB nucleotide sequences, was used to quantify repertoire sharing. Out-of-frame TCRB sequences from naive cells were analyzed as a proxy for the pre-selection repertoire. Not all clones reach the TCRdb copy of this immuneACCESS table, which keeps in-frame sequences only. Checked studies attribute under half of the gap to unresolved V genes and leave the rest unexplained. Clonal size and the V and J genes are those of that table, whereas D and trimming came from the DNA. The sample table holds fewer than 650,000 clones, of which roughly 16% were seen once. The ten largest clones capture about 0.097% of the sample.

The chain joins TRBV6-5 to TRBJ1-1; possibly the D gene is TRBD1, per 6 matching bases. Sample: naive CD4+ T cells from blood. The sample's cell subset or site label, decoded: true naive CD4+ T cells. The sequence was collected from a man younger than 30 in good health. The DNA reads TGTGCCAGCACCCGGGGGGCCCTTGGGAACACTGAAGCTTTCTTT. Translation gives CASTRGALGNTEAFF.